Presented here are 10 T cell receptor beta chains from one specimen sequenced in a study of T cells in Graves' hyperthyroidism and ophthalmopathy. Template material for amplifying TCR beta CDR3 regions consisted of RNA transcripts. TCR CDR3 regions were first amplified by RT-PCR with HTBI primers. MiXCR, run by TCRdb on the multiplex PCR reads, gives a single entry per CDR3 protein. The sample contains over 250,000 distinct CDR3 sequences, over 20% of which appear only once. Sequenced material: blood. The receptors come from a man under 40 with Graves' ophthalmopathy.

Only a few counts were recorded for this clonotype. V is TRBV29-1 and J is TRBJ1-1, with D uncertain. The germline V gene has CDR1 SQVTM and CDR2 ANQGSEA. The CDR3 covers 13 residues. Deletions cut 0 bases from V and 0 bases from J, with 5 bases between. CDR3 in DNA: TGCAGCGTTGAAGAAGGGATGAACACTGAAGCTTTCTTT. This gives the protein CSVEEGMNTEAFF.

This clonotype was picked up a small number of times. The chain employs TRBV27 and TRBJ1-1; 7 nucleotides agree with TRBD1. The CDR3 consists of 14 residues. V shed 8 bases and J 1 base; nucleotides not matched to a gene: 7. Germline loops: CDR1 MNHEY, CDR2 SMNVEV (reference sequence). The CDR3 loop is CASGGQGGNTEAFF. The CDR3 nucleotides read TGTGCCAGCGGGGGGCAGGGGGGGAACACTGAAGCTTTCTTT.

The CDR3 reads CASSMGQGSSPLHF. The CDR3 bases are TGTGCCAGCAGCATGGGACAGGGGTCTTCACCCCTCCACTTT. The rearrangement links TRBV28 to TRBJ1-6; 10 nucleotides agree with TRBD1. CDR1 and CDR2 from the germline V gene are MDHEN and SYDVKM. The length of the CDR3 is 14 residues. V lost 6 bases to trimming and J lost 9 bases; unmatched junction nucleotides: 5.

This clonotype was seen a handful of times. J is TRBJ1-6 and V is TRBV28; the match to TRBD1 covers 8 bases. Germline loops: CDR1 MDHEN, CDR2 SYDVKM. V shed 4 bases, J shed 14 bases, and the junction held 4 bases outside the gene matches. This CDR3 has 12 amino acids. The chain's CDR3 is CASSSPTGALHF. Written as DNA, the CDR3 is TGTGCCAGCAGTTCTCCGACAGGGGCCCTCCACTTT.

The gene calls are TRBV6-9 and TRBJ1-3; D possibly corresponds to TRBD1 (6 bases). The germline gives CDR1 MNHGY, CDR2 SVAAGI. The CDR3 extends over 15 amino acids. Trimming took 3 bases from V and 3 from J, leaving 12 bases between them. The DNA for the CDR3 is TGTGCCAGCAGTTACCCGGGGGCTGGTGGAAACACCATATATTTT. It is translated as CASSYPGAGGNTIYF.

This clonotype was detected many times. This sequence joins TRBV2 and TRBJ2-1; D ambiguous. CDR3 length: 13 amino acids. Germline values: CDR1 SNHLY, CDR2 FYNNEI. Trimming took 6 bases from V and 4 from J, leaving 10 bases between them. The CDR3 is CASSGTAYNEQFF. In DNA, the CDR3 is TGTGCCAGCAGCGGTACAGCATACAATGAGCAGTTCTTC.

This chain uses TRBV13 with TRBJ2-3, with a weak D call TRBD1 (6 bases). The CDR3 has 14 amino acids. Trimming took 2 bases from V and 6 from J, leaving 12 bases between them. Germline CDR1 and CDR2: PRHDT and FYEKMQ (reference sequence). The CDR3 sequence: CASSLPMQGDTQYF. For the CDR3, the DNA is TGTGCCAGCAGCTTACCAATGCAGGGGGATACGCAGTATTTT.

This clonotype has only a few counts. V usage is TRBV6-1 and J usage is TRBJ2-7; possibly TRBD2 for D (5 bases). The CDR3 is made up of 15 amino acids. Trimming took off 1 base at V and 0 bases at J, with 10 bases between the two ends. From germline, CDR1 is MNHNS and CDR2 SASEGT. DNA for the CDR3: TGTGCCAGCAGTGAAGTGGCTAGCTTCTCCTACGAGCAGTACTTC. Its protein product is CASSEVASFSYEQYF.

The table lists this clonotype with a count of one. V is TRBV27 and J is TRBJ2-7, with 10 bases identical to TRBD1. Germline assignment: CDR1 MNHEY and CDR2 SMNVEV (reference sequence). V was clipped by 8 bases and J by 2 bases; unmatched bases: 9. The length of the CDR3 is 15 residues. The CDR3 here is CASGTGVSLPYEQYF. The CDR3 DNA is TGTGCCAGCGGGACAGGGGTATCCCTACCCTACGAGCAGTACTTC.

This clonotype showed up just a few times. The junction differs from germline at one of its ends, possibly a read error. The chain combines TRBV11-1 with TRBJ2-3, with 11 bases aligning to TRBD2. This CDR3 region has 15 residues. Germline values: CDR1 SGHAT, CDR2 FQDESV (reference sequence). CDR3 DNA sequence: TGTGCCAGCAGCGTAGCGGGAGGGTACACAGATACGCAGTACTTT. The encoded protein is CASSVAGGYTDTQYF.